The 22 T cell receptor beta chains presented below share a single source sample, sequenced in a study of CD8 T cells in ankylosing spondylitis. Study-wide points: What seemed typical of ankylosing spondylitis blood was a TCR beta motif built from fewer than ten highly homologous variants.

For these TCRs, the target antigens are not known. TCRdb re-called the 5' RACE reads through MiXCR, storing one row per CDR3 protein. The sample includes more than 600,000 distinct CDR3 sequences, over 15% seen only once; the top ten take about a fifth. Sample: blood, either unsorted or a sorted T cell fraction (not recorded which). The receptors stem from a male donor with ankylosing spondylitis.

The V and J genes are TRBV18 and TRBJ2-1; tentatively, D is TRBD2 (5 bases). Trimming removed 0 bases from V and 0 bases from J, with 9 bases in between. The CDR3 extends over 16 amino acids. Germline CDR1 reads KGHSH; CDR2 reads LQKENI. The CDR3 nucleotides read TGTGCCAGCTCACCACCGTCGGGGTTCTCCTACAATGAGCAGTTCTTC. This codes for CASSPPSGFSYNEQFF.

The chain is built from TRBV28 and TRBJ1-5; 7 bases map to TRBD1. The CDR3 contains 14 residues. Germline V gene sequence: CDR1 MDHEN, CDR2 SYDVKM. V trimming: 8 bases; J trimming: 7 bases; junction bases outside the gene matches: 11. The CDR3 region has the DNA TGTGCCAGCGTCCCAGGAGACAGGGACCAGCCCCAGCATTTT. Protein product: CASVPGDRDQPQHF.

V usage is TRBV7-9 and J usage is TRBJ2-1; possibly TRBD1 for D (5 bases). CDR1 SEHNR and CDR2 FQNEAQ come from the germline V gene (reference sequence). Between the trimmed V and J ends, which lost 4 bases and 3 bases, there was a span of 10 bases. The CDR3 runs to 14 residues. CDR3 region: CASSSTVGYNEQFF. CDR3 DNA sequence: TGTGCCAGCAGCTCGACAGTGGGCTACAATGAGCAGTTCTTC.

V and J are TRBV4-2 and TRBJ2-5, with 9 bases fitting TRBD2. This CDR3 contains 17 residues. V shed 1 base, J shed 2 bases, and the junction held 8 bases outside the gene matches. CDR1 is LGHNA and CDR2 is YNFKEQ in the germline V gene. CDR3 region: CASSQGRLADLQETQYF. The CDR3 coding sequence is TGTGCCAGCAGCCAAGGCCGACTAGCGGACCTACAAGAGACCCAGTACTTC.

The gene calls are TRBV4-1 and TRBJ2-7; D tentatively reads TRBD1 or TRBD2 (7 bases each). This CDR3 is built from 15 residues. Germline CDR1 is MGHRA and CDR2 is YSYEKL. The V and J ends lost 4 bases and 2 bases respectively, with 15 bases between them. As DNA, the CDR3 is TGCGCCAGCAGCCCAGGGGGTGGGGGGGCCTACGAGCAGTACTTC. This codes for CASSPGGGGAYEQYF.

A word on this clonotype: The junction and the germline gene differ at one end; a read error may be behind it. The chain has TRBV6-5 and TRBJ2-3, with D unclear. CDR3 size: 12 residues. The germline CDR1 and CDR2 sequences are MNHEY and SVGAGI. CDR3 in amino acids: CASRGSSETQYF. Here the CDR3 DNA reads TGTGCCAGCCGTGGTAGCTCAGAGACGCAGTATTTT.

The V call is TRBV25-1, the J call TRBJ2-4; D possibly corresponds to TRBD2 (5 bases). The V and J ends lost 3 bases and 1 base respectively, with 10 bases between them. Looked up from germline, CDR1 is MGHDK and CDR2 is SYGVNS. This CDR3 is built from 15 residues. CDR3 protein: CASSEPGVAKNIQYF. The CDR3 nucleotides are TGTGCCAGCAGTGAGCCCGGGGTCGCCAAAAACATTCAGTACTTC.

The chain links TRBV28 to TRBJ2-3, with a possible D match to TRBD1 (6 bases). The germline CDR1 and CDR2 sequences are MDHEN and SYDVKM. V was clipped by 6 bases and J by 2 bases, with 15 bases between them. The CDR3 covers 15 residues. CDR3 sequence: CASSSDRIYTDTQYF. Written as DNA, the CDR3 is TGTGCCAGCAGCAGCGACAGGATCTACACAGATACGCAGTATTTT.

This clonotype was observed a few times. CDR3 residues: CASSFGLGGSLQETQYF. The CDR3 bases are TGTGCCAGCAGTTTTGGTCTGGGCGGGAGCCTTCAAGAGACCCAGTACTTC. This chain joins TRBV12-3 or TRBV12-4 and TRBJ2-5; TRBD2 agrees at 7 bases. V was clipped by 3 bases and J by 2 bases; unmatched bases: 12. CDR3 length: 17 amino acids.

The V call is TRBV7-9, the J call TRBJ1-2; D call uncertain. This CDR3 has 13 amino acids. Germline V lookup: CDR1 SEHNR, CDR2 FQNEAQ (reference sequence). Trimming took off 0 bases at V and 6 bases at J, with 8 bases between the two ends. CDR3 bases: TGTGCCAGCAGCTTAGCTCCCCGGGATGGCTACACCTTC. It codes for CASSLAPRDGYTF.

In its sample, this clonotype was seen a few times. V usage is TRBV28 and J usage is TRBJ2-7; D ambiguous. CDR1 MDHEN and CDR2 SYDVKM come from the germline V gene. This CDR3 has 13 residues. Deletions cut 6 bases from V and 2 bases from J, with 11 bases between. The CDR3 reads CASRSPDAYEQYF. CDR3 DNA sequence: TGTGCCAGCAGATCTCCTGATGCCTACGAGCAGTACTTC. Full variable domain (outside the CDR3, taken from reference TRBV28 and TRBJ2-7): DVKVTQSSRYLVKRTGEKVFLECVQDMDHENMFWYRQDPGLGLRLIYFSYDVKMKEKGDIPEGYSVSREKKERFSLILESASTNQTSMYLCASRSPDAYEQYFGPGTRLTVT.

This chain connects TRBV7-8 to TRBJ2-1, with 14 bases identical to TRBD2. Germline V gene data show CDR1 as SGHVS and CDR2 as FQNEAQ. The CDR3 contains 16 residues. V shed 5 bases, J shed 5 bases, and the junction held 5 bases outside the gene matches. CDR3 sequence reads: CASSIGLAGGDNEQFF. CDR3 nucleotides: TGTGCCAGCAGCATCGGACTAGCGGGAGGTGACAATGAGCAGTTCTTC. Full variable domain (missing parts from reference TRBV7-8 and TRBJ2-1): GAGVSQSPRYKVAKRGQDVALRCDPISGHVSLFWYQQALGQGPEFLTYFQNEAQLDKSGLPSDRFFAERPEGSVSTLKIQRTQQEDSAVYLCASSIGLAGGDNEQFFGPGTRLTVL.

This clonotype came up a few times. J is TRBJ1-3 and V is TRBV12-3 or TRBV12-4, with 7 bases lining up with TRBD1. V dropped 1 base and J dropped 3; count of bases not matched to a gene: 6. CDR3 length: 16 amino acids. The CDR3: CASSLDNYRGGNTIYF. The CDR3 bases are TGTGCCAGCAGTTTAGACAACTACAGGGGTGGAAACACCATATATTTT.

This chain uses TRBV12-3 or TRBV12-4 with TRBJ1-6; 8 bases are shared with TRBD1. The CDR3 totals 14 residues. V lost 6 bases, J lost 9 bases, and 7 bases stayed unmatched. CDR3 amino acids: CASSQGAVGSPLHF. DNA of the CDR3: TGTGCCAGCAGCCAGGGGGCGGTTGGTTCACCCCTCCACTTT.

This clonotype was recorded a few times. The chain has TRBV3-1 and TRBJ2-5; D ambiguous. V lost 1 base and J lost 4, with 10 bases in between. This CDR3 has 14 residues. Per the germline V gene, CDR1 is LGHDT and CDR2 is YNNKEL (reference sequence). The CDR3 DNA reads as TGTGCCAGCAGCCAAGTGGAAGGGCTAGAGACCCAGTACTTC. Translation gives CASSQVEGLETQYF.

V gene TRBV3-1 combines with J gene TRBJ2-7; D perhaps matches TRBD2 (6 bases). The germline V gene encodes CDR1 LGHDT and CDR2 YNNKEL (reference sequence). The V and J ends lost 0 bases and 6 bases respectively, with 15 bases between them. The CDR3 sequence is 15 residues long. CDR3 sequence reads: CASSQDLGAGREQYF. DNA for the CDR3: TGTGCCAGCAGCCAAGACCTCGGCGCGGGACGCGAGCAGTACTTC.

This clonotype was seen only a few times. The DNA of the CDR3 is TGTGCCAGCAGTGTGGTGTTGACATTTAGCAATCAGCCCCAGCATTTT. This gives the protein CASSVVLTFSNQPQHF. The chain recombines TRBV2 with TRBJ1-5; D unresolved. Germline values: CDR1 SNHLY, CDR2 FYNNEI. The V end lost 4 bases, the J end lost 0 bases, and 13 bases lay between the germline ends. The CDR3 is 16 amino acids.

This clonotype was seen a few times. The CDR3 region is CASKLRADEREAFF. The CDR3 DNA is TGTGCCAGCAAACTACGAGCAGACGAAAGGGAAGCTTTCTTT. The V and J genes are TRBV6-1 and TRBJ1-1, with D unresolved. Germline values: CDR1 MNHNS, CDR2 SASEGT. The V gene lost 7 bases and the J gene lost 8 bases, with 20 bases spanning the gap. This CDR3 is built from 14 residues.

This clonotype has more than one count but fewer than ten. V usage is TRBV10-3 and J usage is TRBJ2-3, with 7 bases aligning to TRBD1. This CDR3 contains 14 residues. Per the germline V gene, CDR1 is ENHRY and CDR2 is SYGVKD. The trim removed 7 bases at V and 2 bases at J, leaving 6 bases unmatched. As DNA, the CDR3 is TGTGCCATCACCCAAGGACAGGACACAGATACGCAGTATTTT. Translated, it gives CAITQGQDTDTQYF.

The chain links TRBV4-3 to TRBJ2-3; D might be TRBD2 (6 bases). Germline V gene lookup returns CDR1 LGHNA and CDR2 YSLEER. The CDR3 runs to 17 residues. The ends were cut back, 0 bases at V and 4 bases at J, with 17 bases in the middle. The CDR3 nucleotides read TGCGCCAGCAGCCAAGATTTCCCCGGGAGTTCGTCAGATACGCAGTATTTT. This encodes CASSQDFPGSSSDTQYF.

This clonotype occurred a few times. This rearrangement joins TRBV20-1 to TRBJ1-1; no clear D gene. Trimming removed 4 bases at V and 0 bases at J, with 12 bases between. This CDR3 spans 14 amino acids. Germline V lookup: CDR1 DFQATT, CDR2 SNEGSKA (reference sequence). The CDR3 protein is CSAIPSTMNTEAFF. The CDR3 coding sequence is TGCAGTGCTATCCCCTCGACAATGAACACTGAAGCTTTCTTT.

V gene TRBV11-2 combines with J gene TRBJ2-7, with 10 bases fitting TRBD2. This CDR3 region has 15 residues. Germline assignment: CDR1 SGHAT and CDR2 FQNNGV. J gave up 0 bases and V 5 bases, and 4 bases lay outside the gene matches. In DNA, the CDR3 is TGTGCCAGCAGCCCGAGCGGGAGGGCCTCCTACGAGCAGTACTTC. This gives the protein CASSPSGRASYEQYF.